This T cell receptor (beta chain) was profiled in a study of T cells in tuberculosis. Using immunoSEQ multiplex PCR, the repertoire was profiled, and TCRdb retains in-frame clones only, with some absent. The table shows some 25,000 clones, with roughly 95% occurring only once. Regarding the study as a whole: The TCR-beta difference was not significant; alpha differences partly reflected length.

Germline lookup yields CDR1 LGHNT and CDR2 FRNRAP. Trimming removed 6 bases from V and 8 bases from J; junction bases left unmatched: 11. CDR3 length: 16 amino acids. Turning to this clone: Its antigen is as yet unknown.

This chain uses TRBV12-5 with TRBJ1-6; 9 bases line up with TRBD1. This receptor was identified in a donor aged 10-29 years with latent tuberculosis or without tuberculosis infection. Sequenced sample: PBMCs. This CDR3 reads CASGEPTQGADSPLHF. CDR3 nucleotide sequence: TGTGCTAGTGGGGAACCAACACAGGGGGCGGATTCACCCCTCCACTTT.